This entry lists 3 T cell receptor gamma chains sequenced from one sample in a study of gamma-delta chains in newborns, infants, children. TCRdb ran CATT on the reads. The table lists about 35 gamma-chain clones. Sequenced material: blood. These receptors were obtained from a child who had a fever. This table probably holds off-target reads from a library built for another chain.

Comments on this clone: No DNA is shown, since the ends of the CDR3 on it are uncertain; the CDR3 is the one TCRdb lists. The CDR3: CACDAVSGDTLHLVEGDTRQMFFGTGIKLF. The J segment was not called; the V segment is TRGV9. Germline CDR1 reads GITISATS; CDR2 reads ISYDGTV (reference sequence). The CDR3 length equals 30 residues, ends included.

Remarks on this clone: It is unclear where the CDR3 begins or ends on the DNA, so no DNA is shown, and the CDR3 is as TCRdb lists it. The V gene was identified as TRGV9, while no J gene was called. The CDR3 is made up of 22 amino acids, end residues included. Germline CDR1 reads GITISATS; CDR2 reads ISYDGTV (reference sequence). The CDR3 sequence: CACDTLGGDTRQMFFGTGIKLF.

Details on this clone: The DNA is omitted, as the CDR3 cannot be located on it reliably, and the CDR3 follows TCRdb's listing. TRGV9 is the V gene, and the J gene was not called. Germline V gene sequence: CDR1 GITISATS, CDR2 ISYDGTV (reference sequence). The CDR3 totals 26 residues, both ends included. This CDR3 is CACDAILGESSWDTRQMFFGTGIKLF.